Following are 8 T cell receptor beta chains from one sample sequenced in a study of circulating and synovial CD4+ cells in juvenile arthritis. The repertoire was sequenced with immunoSEQ multiplex PCR; TCRdb's copy has only in-frame clones and lacks some. The sample lists tens of thousands of clones, 95% to 96% seen once, with approximately 0.17% in the top ten. The sample comprised CD4+ T cells from blood. The receptors shown here come from a human donor with juvenile idiopathic arthritis.

V gene TRBV29-1 combines with J gene TRBJ1-2; 10 bases line up with TRBD1. Germline CDR1 reads SQVTM; CDR2 reads ANQGSEA. The V segment lost 4 bases and the J segment 9 bases; nucleotides outside the gene matches: 5. The CDR3 length is 12 residues. CDR3 nucleotide sequence: TGCAGCGTTGTACGGACAGGGGGAAGCTACACCTTC. This gives the protein CSVVRTGGSYTF.

This chain links TRBV30 with TRBJ2-2; 9 nucleotides align to TRBD1. CDR3 size: 17 residues. V was pared by 1 base and J by 4 bases, with 10 bases of the junction left unmatched. Germline lookup yields CDR1 GTSNPN and CDR2 SVGIG (reference sequence). CDR3 DNA sequence: TGTGCCTGGAGTGGGCTGGGACAGGGAACCGGCACCGGGGAGCTGTTTTTT. Protein sequence: CAWSGLGQGTGTGELFF. Combining the CDR3 with reference TRBV30 and TRBJ2-2 gives the whole variable domain SQTIHQWPATLVQPVGSPLSLECTVEGTSNPNLYWYRQAAGRGLQLLFYSVGIGQISSEVPQNLSASRPQDRQFILSSKKLLLSDSGFYLCAWSGLGQGTGTGELFFGEGSRLTVL.

CDR3 residues: CASSSDRAQGKPQHF. In DNA form, the CDR3 reads TGTGCCAGCAGTTCGGACAGGGCGCAAGGAAAACCCCAGCATTTT. The rearrangement uses TRBV6-6 and TRBJ1-5, with 8 bases that match TRBD1. Trimming at V came to 4 bases and at J to 10 bases, leaving 12 bases not matched to a gene. In germline, CDR1 is MNHNY, CDR2 SVGAGI (reference sequence). The CDR3 is 15 residues long.

The J gene is TRBJ2-3, the V gene TRBV30, with 7 bases lining up with TRBD1. Unmatched junction bases numbered 7, after V lost 0 bases and J lost 4 bases. This CDR3 contains 15 residues. Germline V gives CDR1 GTSNPN, CDR2 SVGIG (reference sequence). CDR3 DNA: TGTGCCTGGAGTGTATTGTACAGGGGTGCAGATACGCAGTATTTT. Translated, it gives CAWSVLYRGADTQYF.

The chain joins TRBV11-2 to TRBJ1-2; 7 nucleotides match TRBD1. The CDR3 runs to 15 residues. Per the germline V gene, CDR1 is SGHAT and CDR2 is FQNNGV. V lost 4 bases to trimming and J lost 4 bases; unmatched junction nucleotides: 9. DNA for the CDR3: TGTGCCAGCAGCTGGGACAGCTTAACTCCCTATGGCTACACCTTC. Translation: CASSWDSLTPYGYTF.

This chain joins TRBV6-5 and TRBJ1-2, with D possibly matching TRBD1 (5 bases). The CDR3 loop spans 13 amino acids. Germline V gives CDR1 MNHEY, CDR2 SVGAGI. The V gene lost 4 bases and the J gene lost 5 bases, with 11 bases spanning the gap. CDR3 bases: TGTGCCAGCAGTTTCTCGCAGGGATATGGCTACACCTTC. This translates into CASSFSQGYGYTF.

The chain couples TRBV5-1 to TRBJ2-3; TRBD1 might be the D (5 bases). The CDR3 runs to 16 residues. Trimming shortened V by 0 bases and J by 2 bases, and 13 bases separated the two germline ends. In germline, CDR1 is SGHRS, CDR2 YFSETQ. CDR3 protein: CASSLALGQNTDTQYF. CDR3 nucleotides: TGCGCCAGCAGCTTGGCCCTGGGGCAGAACACAGATACGCAGTATTTT.

V usage is TRBV9 and J usage is TRBJ1-5; the D is unclear. The V end was cut by 4 bases, the J end by 4 bases, with 21 bases between. The germline V gene has CDR1 SGDLS and CDR2 YYNGEE. This CDR3 is built from 17 residues. CDR3 DNA sequence: TGTGCCAGCAGCCCCCACGGGGAGAGGTCCGGAAATCAGCCCCAGCATTTT. This translates into CASSPHGERSGNQPQHF. The full variable domain, completed using reference TRBV9 and TRBJ1-5, is DSGVTQTPKHLITATGQRVTLRCSPRSGDLSVYWYQQSLDQGLQFLIQYYNGEERAKGNILERFSAQQFPDLHSELNLSSLELGDSALYFCASSPHGERSGNQPQHFGDGTRLSIL.